This TCR beta chain is from a study of CD8+ T cells in alopecia areata. Sorted populations comprised CD4+ and CD8+ T cells obtained from PBMCs. Once RNA had been extracted, it was reverse transcribed into cDNA to act as the sequencing template. Generated by immunoSEQ multiplex PCR, the TCRdb table keeps only in-frame clones and is missing some. Of some 22,000 clones detected, 40% to 60% appear once; the ten largest clones hold 31%. Trimming removed 0 bases at V and 5 bases at J, with 11 bases between. Germline V gives CDR1 SGHDN, CDR2 FVKESK. The CDR3 covers 15 residues. This clone was observed a handful of times.

This sequence was found in a human donor with alopecia areata. The J gene is TRBJ2-1, the V gene TRBV14; D remains unclear. Sequences were obtained from NKG2D-high CD8+ T cells sorted from blood. The CDR3 spells CASSQEDWPHNEQFF. DNA of the CDR3: TGTGCCAGCAGCCAAGAGGATTGGCCCCACAATGAGCAGTTCTTC.